The 10 T cell receptor beta chains given below trace back to one sample, sequenced in a study of glioma-infiltrating T cells after dendritic cell vaccination. Only in-frame clones appear in the TCRdb table, and some are missing; sequencing was by immunoSEQ multiplex PCR. The sample records fewer than 100,000 clones, over 75% being singletons. Sequences were derived from blood, sampled before dendritic cell vaccination. These receptors were collected from a human donor with glioblastoma.

V usage is TRBV6-1 and J usage is TRBJ2-3; 12 bases map to TRBD2. The CDR3 contains 15 residues. Germline V gene sequence: CDR1 MNHNS, CDR2 SASEGT. Unmatched junction bases numbered 2, after V lost 3 bases and J lost 4 bases. The CDR3 DNA sequence: TGTGCCAGCAGTGAGACTAGCGGGGGCGCAGATACGCAGTATTTT. It codes for CASSETSGGADTQYF.

This clone was seen a handful of times. The chain recombines TRBV10-3 with TRBJ2-7, with 9 bases that match TRBD1. In germline, CDR1 is ENHRY, CDR2 SYGVKD. This CDR3 has 14 residues. V dropped 9 bases and J dropped 2; count of bases not matched to a gene: 8. The CDR3: CAITTGTGTYEQYF. The CDR3, as DNA: TGTGCCATAACTACCGGGACAGGGACCTACGAGCAGTACTTC.

In its sample, this clone was seen once. The V call is TRBV6-5, the J call TRBJ2-7, with 8 positions matching TRBD1. The CDR3 contains 15 residues. Trimming at V came to 4 bases and at J to 3 bases, leaving 8 bases not matched to a gene. Germline CDR1 MNHEY, CDR2 SVGAGI. The CDR3 nucleotides read TGTGCCAGCAGTTCTCCTCGGACAGGGAACTACGAGCAGTACTTC. Encoded protein: CASSSPRTGNYEQYF.

This clone was recorded a few times. The chain employs TRBV5-4 and TRBJ1-3, with 9 nucleotides matching TRBD1. The CDR3 sequence is 16 residues long. Unmatched junction bases numbered 6, after V lost 4 bases and J lost 1 base. The V gene's germline CDR1 is SGHNT and CDR2 YYREEE (reference sequence). The CDR3 loop reads CASSQGQGASGNTIYF. The CDR3 region has the DNA TGTGCCAGCAGCCAGGGACAGGGCGCATCTGGAAACACCATATATTTT.

The rearrangement joins TRBV6-1 to TRBJ2-7, with TRBD2 matching 11 bases. V was clipped by 6 bases and J by 1 base; unmatched bases: 5. CDR3 size: 15 residues. Germline V gene data show CDR1 as MNHNS and CDR2 as SASEGT. The CDR3 is CASSRLAGLSYEQYF. The DNA of the CDR3 is TGTGCCAGCAGCAGACTAGCGGGACTATCCTACGAGCAGTACTTC.

The chain recombines TRBV29-1 with TRBJ2-2; 14 bases fit TRBD2. Germline assignment: CDR1 SQVTM and CDR2 ANQGSEA. V shed 5 bases, J shed 3 bases, and the junction held 5 bases outside the gene matches. This CDR3 has 16 amino acids. This CDR3 is CSVPGTSGRYTGELFF. CDR3 bases: TGCAGCGTTCCTGGGACTAGCGGGAGATACACCGGGGAGCTGTTTTTT.

The V call is TRBV6-5, the J call TRBJ1-1; 9 positions agree with TRBD1. The CDR3 extends over 12 amino acids. V was clipped by 6 bases and J by 13 bases; unmatched bases: 9. Germline CDR1 reads MNHEY; CDR2 reads SVGAGI. The CDR3 DNA is TGTGCCAGCAGACGGACAGGGGAAAGGGGTTTCTTT. Protein: CASRRTGERGFF.

The rearrangement joins TRBV18 to TRBJ2-7, with 10 bases that match TRBD1. The germline CDR1 and CDR2 sequences are KGHSH and LQKENI. The V gene end was trimmed by 3 bases and the J gene end by 2 bases; junction bases not matched to a gene: 7. The CDR3 is 16 residues long. This CDR3 is CASSPSEGQGAYEQYF. The CDR3 bases are TGTGCCAGCTCACCGTCCGAAGGACAGGGGGCCTACGAGCAGTACTTC.

The chain has TRBV2 and TRBJ2-7; 9 bases match TRBD1. With V trimmed by 8 bases and J by 3 bases, 8 bases remained unmatched. Germline-derived CDR1 and CDR2 are SNHLY and FYNNEI. The CDR3 consists of 14 residues. The CDR3 protein is CASQPGQGLYEQYF. CDR3 in DNA: TGTGCCAGCCAGCCGGGACAGGGCCTCTACGAGCAGTACTTC.

This clone was seen a handful of times. V gene TRBV7-9 combines with J gene TRBJ2-1, with 11 bases lining up with TRBD2. CDR1 and CDR2 (germline): SEHNR, FQNEAQ (reference sequence). The length of the CDR3 is 16 residues. V lost 4 bases and J lost 7; bases outside the gene matches: 9. CDR3 in amino acids: CASSSLAGGFVNEQFF. The CDR3 DNA sequence: TGTGCCAGCAGCTCCCTAGCGGGAGGATTTGTAAATGAGCAGTTCTTC.